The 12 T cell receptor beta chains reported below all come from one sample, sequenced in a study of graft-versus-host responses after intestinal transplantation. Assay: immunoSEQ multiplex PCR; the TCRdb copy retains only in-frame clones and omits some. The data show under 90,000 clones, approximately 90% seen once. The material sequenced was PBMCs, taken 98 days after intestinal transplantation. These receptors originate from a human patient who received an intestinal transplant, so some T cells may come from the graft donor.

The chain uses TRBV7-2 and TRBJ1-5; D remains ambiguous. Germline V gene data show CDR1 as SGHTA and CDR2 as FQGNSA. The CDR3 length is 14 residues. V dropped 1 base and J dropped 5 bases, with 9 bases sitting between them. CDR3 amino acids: CASSLETGYQPQHF. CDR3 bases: TGTGCCAGCAGCTTAGAGACGGGATATCAGCCCCAGCATTTT. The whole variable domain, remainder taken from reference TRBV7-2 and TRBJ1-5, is GAGVSQSPSNKVTEKGKDVELRCDPISGHTALYWYRQSLGQGLEFLIYFQGNSAPDKSGLPSDRFSAERTGGSVSTLTIQRTQQEDSAVYLCASSLETGYQPQHFGDGTRLSIL.

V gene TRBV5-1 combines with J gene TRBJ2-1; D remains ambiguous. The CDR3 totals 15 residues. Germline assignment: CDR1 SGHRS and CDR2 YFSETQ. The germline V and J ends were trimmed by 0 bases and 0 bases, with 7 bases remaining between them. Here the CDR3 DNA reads TGCGCCAGCAGCTTGGAATCTCTCTCCTACAATGAGCAGTTCTTC. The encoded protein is CASSLESLSYNEQFF. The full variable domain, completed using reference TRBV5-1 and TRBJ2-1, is KAGVTQTPRYLIKTRGQQVTLSCSPISGHRSVSWYQQTPGQGLQFLFEYFSETQRNKGNFPGRFSGRQFSNSRSEMNVSTLELGDSALYLCASSLESLSYNEQFFGPGTRLTVL.

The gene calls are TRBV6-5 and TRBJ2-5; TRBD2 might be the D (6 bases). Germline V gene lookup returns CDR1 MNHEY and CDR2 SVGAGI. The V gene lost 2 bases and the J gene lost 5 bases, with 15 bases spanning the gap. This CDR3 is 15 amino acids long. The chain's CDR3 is CASSYLSGRYETQYF. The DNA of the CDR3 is TGTGCCAGCAGTTACCTTAGCGGAAGATACGAGACCCAGTACTTC.

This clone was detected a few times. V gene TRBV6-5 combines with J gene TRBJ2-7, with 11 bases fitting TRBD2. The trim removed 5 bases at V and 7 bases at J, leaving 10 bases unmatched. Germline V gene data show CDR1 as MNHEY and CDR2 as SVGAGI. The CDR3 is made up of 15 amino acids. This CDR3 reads CASSRVAGGPEEQYF. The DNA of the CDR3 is TGTGCCAGCAGTAGAGTAGCGGGAGGGCCGGAAGAGCAGTACTTC.

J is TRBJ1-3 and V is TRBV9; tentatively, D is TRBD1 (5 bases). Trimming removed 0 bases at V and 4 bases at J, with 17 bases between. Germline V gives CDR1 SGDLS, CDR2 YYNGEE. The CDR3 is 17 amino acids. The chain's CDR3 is CASSVEIGALGGNTIYF. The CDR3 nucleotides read TGTGCCAGCAGCGTAGAGATTGGGGCCCTCGGGGGAAACACCATATATTTT.

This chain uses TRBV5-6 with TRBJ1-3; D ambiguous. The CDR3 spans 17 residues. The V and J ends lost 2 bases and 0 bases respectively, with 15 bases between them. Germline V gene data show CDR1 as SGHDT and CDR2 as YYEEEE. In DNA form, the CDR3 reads TGTGCCAGCAGCTTTTGGACGGCTCTTAGCTCTGGAAACACCATATATTTT. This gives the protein CASSFWTALSSGNTIYF.

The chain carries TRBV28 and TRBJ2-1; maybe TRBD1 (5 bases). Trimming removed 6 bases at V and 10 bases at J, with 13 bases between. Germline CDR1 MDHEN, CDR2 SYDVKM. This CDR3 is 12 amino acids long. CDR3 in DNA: TGTGCCAGCAGCTCCCTATACAGGGAGCAGTTCTTC. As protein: CASSSLYREQFF. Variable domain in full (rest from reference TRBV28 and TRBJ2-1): DVKVTQSSRYLVKRTGEKVFLECVQDMDHENMFWYRQDPGLGLRLIYFSYDVKMKEKGDIPEGYSVSREKKERFSLILESASTNQTSMYLCASSSLYREQFFGPGTRLTVL.

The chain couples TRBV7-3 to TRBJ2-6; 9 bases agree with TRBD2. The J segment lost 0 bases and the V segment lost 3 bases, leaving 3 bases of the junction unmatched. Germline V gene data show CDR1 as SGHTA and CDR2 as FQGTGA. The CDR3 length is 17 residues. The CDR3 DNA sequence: TGTGCCAGCAGCTTGACTAGCGGTATCTCTGGGGCCAACGTCCTGACTTTC. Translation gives CASSLTSGISGANVLTF.

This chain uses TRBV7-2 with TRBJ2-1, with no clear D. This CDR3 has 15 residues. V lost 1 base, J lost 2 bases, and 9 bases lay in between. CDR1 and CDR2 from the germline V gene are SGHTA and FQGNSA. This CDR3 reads CASSLVPRPYNEQFF. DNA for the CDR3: TGTGCCAGCAGCTTAGTTCCTAGGCCCTACAATGAGCAGTTCTTC.

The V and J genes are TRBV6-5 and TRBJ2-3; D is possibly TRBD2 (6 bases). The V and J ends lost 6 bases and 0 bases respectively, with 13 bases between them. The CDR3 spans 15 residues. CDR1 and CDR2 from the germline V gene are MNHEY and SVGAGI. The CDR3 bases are TGTGCCAGCAGCTCCGGGACTGCTAGCACAGATACGCAGTATTTT. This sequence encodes CASSSGTASTDTQYF.

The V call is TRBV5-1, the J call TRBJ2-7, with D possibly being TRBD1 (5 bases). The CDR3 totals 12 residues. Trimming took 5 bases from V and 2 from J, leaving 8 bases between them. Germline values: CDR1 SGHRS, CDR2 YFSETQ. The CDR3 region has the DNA TGCGCCAGCAGTACAGGTACCTACGAGCAGTACTTC. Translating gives CASSTGTYEQYF.

The CDR3 nucleotides read TGTGCCACCTATTCGTGGACTCATCCTGAAGCTTTCTTT. Translation gives CATYSWTHPEAFF. This chain uses TRBV6-5 with TRBJ1-1; D remains unclear. The germline CDR1 and CDR2 sequences are MNHEY and SVGAGI. With 10 bases removed from V and 6 bases from J, the gap between germline ends came to 18 bases. The CDR3 sequence is 13 residues long.